These T cell receptor beta chains were read from a single sample in a study of shared clonotypes between healthy human individuals. The protocol was immunoSEQ multiplex PCR, while the TCRdb copy is restricted to in-frame clones and leaves out a portion. The profile shows about 100,000 clones, about 63% of them singletons. The sample consisted of memory CD8+ T cells sorted from blood. Receptors originate from a woman in her twenties or thirties in good health. Both conserved end residues are trimmed from each CDR3. The size entry is marked missing in some rows and otherwise reads once, few, many or a size class.

v_gene | abundance | CDR3aa
TRBV6-1 | . | ASLPSRVGELF
TRBV5-1 | . | ASSLAVTSGRGTDTQY
TRBV7-8 | . | ASSLDGNEQF
TRBV7-9 | . | ASSSWGGRAYEQY
TRBV28 | . | ASSPWGLGGNYGYT
TRBV4-1 | . | ASSQTPVQGAGQPQH
TRBV19 | . | ASNPSGYAYNEQF
TRBV10-3 | once | AISDRTAMTYEQY
TRBV28 | . | ASSFPTPGLADYEQY
TRBV25-1 | . | ASSDGRDNTGELF
TRBV11-2 | many | ASSDPRGYGYEQY
TRBV7-2 | . | ASSLTGTGGRQPQH
TRBV5-5 | . | ASSQPGQGARSRPQH
TRBV19 | once | ASSIPGYEQY